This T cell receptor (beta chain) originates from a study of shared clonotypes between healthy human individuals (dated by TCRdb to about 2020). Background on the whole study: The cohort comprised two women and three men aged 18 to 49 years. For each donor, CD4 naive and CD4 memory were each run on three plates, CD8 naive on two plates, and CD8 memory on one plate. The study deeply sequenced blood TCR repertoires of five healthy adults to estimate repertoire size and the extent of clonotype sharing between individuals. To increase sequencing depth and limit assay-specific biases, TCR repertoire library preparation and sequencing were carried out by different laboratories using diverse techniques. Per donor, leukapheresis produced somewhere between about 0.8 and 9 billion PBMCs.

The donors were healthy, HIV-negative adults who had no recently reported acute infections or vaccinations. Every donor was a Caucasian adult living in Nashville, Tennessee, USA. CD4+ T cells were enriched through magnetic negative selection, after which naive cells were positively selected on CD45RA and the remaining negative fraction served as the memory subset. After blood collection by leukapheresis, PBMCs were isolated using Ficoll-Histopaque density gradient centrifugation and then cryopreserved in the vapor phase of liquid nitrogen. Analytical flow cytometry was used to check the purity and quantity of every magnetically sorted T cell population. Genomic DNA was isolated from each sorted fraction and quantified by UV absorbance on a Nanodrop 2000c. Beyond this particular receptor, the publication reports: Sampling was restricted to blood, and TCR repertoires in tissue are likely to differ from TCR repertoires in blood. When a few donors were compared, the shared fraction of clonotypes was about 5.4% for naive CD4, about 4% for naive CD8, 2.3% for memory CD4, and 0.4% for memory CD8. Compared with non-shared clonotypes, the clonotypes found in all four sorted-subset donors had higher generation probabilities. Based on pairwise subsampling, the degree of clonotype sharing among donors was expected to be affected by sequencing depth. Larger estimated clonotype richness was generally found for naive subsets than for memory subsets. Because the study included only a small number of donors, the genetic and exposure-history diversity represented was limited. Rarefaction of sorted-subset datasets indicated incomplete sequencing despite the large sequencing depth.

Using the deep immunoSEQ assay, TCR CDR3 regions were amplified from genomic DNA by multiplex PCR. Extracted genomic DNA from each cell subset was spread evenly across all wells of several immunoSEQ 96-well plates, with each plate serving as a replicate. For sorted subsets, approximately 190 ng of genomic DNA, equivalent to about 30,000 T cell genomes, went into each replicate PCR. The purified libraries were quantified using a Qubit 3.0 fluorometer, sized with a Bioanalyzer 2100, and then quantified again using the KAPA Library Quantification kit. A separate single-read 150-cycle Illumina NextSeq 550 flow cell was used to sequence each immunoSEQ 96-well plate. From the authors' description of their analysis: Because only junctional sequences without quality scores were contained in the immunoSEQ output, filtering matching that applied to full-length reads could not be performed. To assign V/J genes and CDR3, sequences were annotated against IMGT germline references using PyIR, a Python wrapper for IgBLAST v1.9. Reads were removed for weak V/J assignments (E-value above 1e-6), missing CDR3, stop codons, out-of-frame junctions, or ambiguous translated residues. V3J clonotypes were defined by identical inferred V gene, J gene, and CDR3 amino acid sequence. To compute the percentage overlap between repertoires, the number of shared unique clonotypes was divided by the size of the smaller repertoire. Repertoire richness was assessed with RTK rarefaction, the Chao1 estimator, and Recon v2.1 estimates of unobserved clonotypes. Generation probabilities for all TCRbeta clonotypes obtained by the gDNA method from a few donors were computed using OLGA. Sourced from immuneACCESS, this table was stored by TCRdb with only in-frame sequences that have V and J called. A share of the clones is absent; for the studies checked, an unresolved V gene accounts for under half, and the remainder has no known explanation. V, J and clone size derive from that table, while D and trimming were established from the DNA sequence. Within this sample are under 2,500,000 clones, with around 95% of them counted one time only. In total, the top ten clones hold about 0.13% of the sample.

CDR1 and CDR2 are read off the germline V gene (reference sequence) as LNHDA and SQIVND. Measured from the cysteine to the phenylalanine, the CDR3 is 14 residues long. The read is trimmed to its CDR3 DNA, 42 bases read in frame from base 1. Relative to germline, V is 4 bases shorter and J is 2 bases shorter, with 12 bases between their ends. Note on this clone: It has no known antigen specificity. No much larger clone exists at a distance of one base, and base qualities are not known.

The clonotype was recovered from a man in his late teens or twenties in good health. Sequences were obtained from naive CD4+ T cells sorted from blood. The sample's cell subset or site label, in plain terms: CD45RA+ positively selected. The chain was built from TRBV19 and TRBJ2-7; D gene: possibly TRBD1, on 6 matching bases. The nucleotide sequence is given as TGTGCCAGTAGTACAGGGGCCACGGCCTACGAGCAGTACTTC. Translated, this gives CASSTGATAYEQYF.